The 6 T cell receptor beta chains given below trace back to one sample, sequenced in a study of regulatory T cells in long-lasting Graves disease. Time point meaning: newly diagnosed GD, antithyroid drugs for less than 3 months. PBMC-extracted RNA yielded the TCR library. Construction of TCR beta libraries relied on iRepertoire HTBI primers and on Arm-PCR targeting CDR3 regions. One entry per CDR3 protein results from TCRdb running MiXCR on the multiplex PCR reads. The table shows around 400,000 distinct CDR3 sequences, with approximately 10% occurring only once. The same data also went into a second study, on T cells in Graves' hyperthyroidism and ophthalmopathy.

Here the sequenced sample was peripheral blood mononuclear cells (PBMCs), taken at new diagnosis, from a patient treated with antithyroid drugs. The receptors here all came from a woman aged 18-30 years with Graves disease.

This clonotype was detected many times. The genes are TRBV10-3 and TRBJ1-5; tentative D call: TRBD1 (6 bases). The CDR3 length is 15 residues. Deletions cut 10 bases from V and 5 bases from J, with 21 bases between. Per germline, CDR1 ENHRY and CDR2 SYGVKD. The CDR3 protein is CATRVRQEDDQPQHF. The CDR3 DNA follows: TGTGCCACCAGGGTAAGACAGGAGGACGATCAGCCCCAGCATTTT.

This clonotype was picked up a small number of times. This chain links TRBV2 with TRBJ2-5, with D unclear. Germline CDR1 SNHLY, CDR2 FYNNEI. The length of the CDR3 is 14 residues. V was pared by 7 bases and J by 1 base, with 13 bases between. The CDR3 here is CASTRMGSQETQYF. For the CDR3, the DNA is TGTGCCAGCACAAGGATGGGATCCCAAGAGACCCAGTACTTC.

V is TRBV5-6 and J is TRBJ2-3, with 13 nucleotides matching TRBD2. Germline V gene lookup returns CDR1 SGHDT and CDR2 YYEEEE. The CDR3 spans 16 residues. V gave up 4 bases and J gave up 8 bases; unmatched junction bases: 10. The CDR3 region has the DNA TGTGCCAGCAGCGGTGAACTAGCGGGGGGGCGCGGTACGCAGTATTTT. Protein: CASSGELAGGRGTQYF.

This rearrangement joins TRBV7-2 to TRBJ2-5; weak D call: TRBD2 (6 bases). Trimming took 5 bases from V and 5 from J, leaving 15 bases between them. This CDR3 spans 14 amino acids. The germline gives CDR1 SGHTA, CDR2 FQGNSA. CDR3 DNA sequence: TGTGCCAGCAGCCTCCGGGTCGGAGGGGAGACCCAGTACTTC. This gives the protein CASSLRVGGETQYF.

The CDR3 loop is CASSLDTRGNTEAFF. CDR3 DNA: TGTGCCAGCAGCTTGGATACACGCGGGAACACTGAAGCTTTCTTT. V and J are TRBV5-8 and TRBJ1-1; the D is unclear. V was trimmed by 0 bases and J by 1 base, leaving 10 bases between them. Per germline, CDR1 SGHTS and CDR2 YDEGEE. The CDR3 runs to 15 residues.

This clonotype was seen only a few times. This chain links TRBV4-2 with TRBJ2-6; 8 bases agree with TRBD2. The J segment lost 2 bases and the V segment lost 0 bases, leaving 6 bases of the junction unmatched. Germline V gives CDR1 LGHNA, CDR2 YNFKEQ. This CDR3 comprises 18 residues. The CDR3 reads CASSQDRAGVAGANVLTF. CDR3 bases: TGTGCCAGCAGCCAAGATAGAGCGGGGGTAGCTGGGGCCAACGTCCTGACTTTC.